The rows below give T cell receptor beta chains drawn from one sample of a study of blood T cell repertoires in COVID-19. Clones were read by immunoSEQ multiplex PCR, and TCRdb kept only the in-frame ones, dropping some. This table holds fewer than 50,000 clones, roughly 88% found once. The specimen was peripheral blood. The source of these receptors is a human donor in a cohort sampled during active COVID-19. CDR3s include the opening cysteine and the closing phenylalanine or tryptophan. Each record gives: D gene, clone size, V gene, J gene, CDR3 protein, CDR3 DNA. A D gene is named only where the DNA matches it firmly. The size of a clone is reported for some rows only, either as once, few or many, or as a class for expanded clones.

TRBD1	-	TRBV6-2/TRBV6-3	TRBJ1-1	CASSVGTVEAFF	TGTGCCAGCAGCGTGGGGACAGTTGAAGCTTTCTTT
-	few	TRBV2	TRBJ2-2	CASSVEGARTGELFF	TGTGCCAGCAGTGTAGAAGGGGCGAGGACCGGGGAGCTGTTTTTT
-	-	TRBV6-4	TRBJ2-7	CASSETGIGEQYF	TGTGCCAGCAGTGAAACAGGGATAGGCGAGCAGTACTTC
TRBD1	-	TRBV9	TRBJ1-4	CASSPGTGDHWGEKLFF	TGTGCCAGCAGCCCCGGGACAGGGGACCATTGGGGTGAAAAACTGTTTTTT
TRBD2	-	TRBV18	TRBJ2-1	CASSFTAGANEQFF	TGTGCCAGCTCCTTTACAGCGGGGGCCAATGAGCAGTTCTTC
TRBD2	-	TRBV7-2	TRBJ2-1	CASSLGTSVYNEQFF	TGTGCCAGCAGCTTAGGGACTAGCGTTTACAATGAGCAGTTCTTC
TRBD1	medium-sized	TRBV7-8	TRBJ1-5	CASSWTGVNQPQHF	TGTGCCAGCAGCTGGACAGGGGTCAATCAGCCCCAGCATTTT
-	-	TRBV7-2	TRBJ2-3	CASSSPRNEGMGGTQYF	TGTGCCAGCAGCTCGCCTCGAAACGAGGGGATGGGGGGTACGCAGTATTTT
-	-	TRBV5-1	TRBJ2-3	CASSGALTGTDTQYF	TGCGCCAGCAGCGGTGCCTTGACTGGCACAGATACGCAGTATTTT
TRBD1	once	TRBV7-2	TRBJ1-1	CASSRGQGTEAFF	TGTGCCAGCAGCCGGGGACAGGGCACTGAAGCTTTCTTT
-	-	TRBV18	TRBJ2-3	CASSPDYTQYF	TGTGCCAGCTCACCGGACTATACGCAGTATTTT
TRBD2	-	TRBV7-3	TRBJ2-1	CASSLISGSSYNEQFF	TGTGCCAGCAGCTTAATTAGCGGGAGCTCCTACAATGAGCAGTTCTTC
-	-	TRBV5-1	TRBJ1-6	CASSLQGENSPLHF	TGCGCCAGCAGCCTTCAGGGTGAGAATTCACCCCTCCACTTT
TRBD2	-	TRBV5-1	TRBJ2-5	CASSLTAGGGETQYF	TGCGCCAGCAGCTTGACAGCGGGAGGAGGAGAGACCCAGTACTTC
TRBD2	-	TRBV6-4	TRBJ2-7	CASSASIGGGEQYF	TGTGCCAGCAGTGCATCGATCGGGGGGGGAGAGCAGTACTTC
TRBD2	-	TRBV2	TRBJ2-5	CASTGTSGAQTQYF	TGTGCCAGCACGGGGACTAGCGGTGCTCAGACCCAGTACTTC
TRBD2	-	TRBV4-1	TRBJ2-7	CASSHTGGEQYF	TGCGCCAGCAGCCATACGGGGGGCGAGCAGTACTTC
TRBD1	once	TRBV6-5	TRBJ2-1	CASTTSGTGRNEQFF	TGTGCCAGCACCACTTCCGGGACAGGGCGGAATGAGCAGTTCTTC
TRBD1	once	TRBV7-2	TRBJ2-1	CASSFDRGNEQFF	TGTGCCAGCAGCTTCGACAGGGGCAATGAGCAGTTCTTC
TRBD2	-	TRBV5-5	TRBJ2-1	CASSFGGLDSYNEQFF	TGTGCCAGCAGCTTTGGGGGACTAGATTCCTACAATGAGCAGTTCTTC
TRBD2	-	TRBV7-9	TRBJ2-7	CASSLPGLAGVYEQYF	TGTGCCAGCAGCTTGCCCGGACTAGCGGGAGTCTACGAGCAGTACTTC
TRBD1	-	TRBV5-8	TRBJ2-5	CASSQDRGETQYF	TGTGCCAGCAGCCAAGACAGGGGAGAGACCCAGTACTTC
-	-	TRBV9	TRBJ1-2	CASSVGGTNYGYTF	TGTGCCAGCAGCGTAGGAGGTACTAACTATGGCTACACCTTC
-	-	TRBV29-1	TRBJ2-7	CSVLAASYEQYF	TGCAGCGTTTTAGCGGCCTCCTACGAGCAGTACTTC
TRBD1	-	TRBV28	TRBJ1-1	CASSLGQLAFF	TGTGCCAGCAGTTTGGGACAGCTCGCTTTCTTT
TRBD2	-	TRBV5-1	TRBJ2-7	CASSLSSGSYEQYF	TGCGCCAGCAGCTTGTCTAGCGGTTCCTACGAGCAGTACTTC
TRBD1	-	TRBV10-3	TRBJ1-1	CAITRDRERSEAFF	TGTGCCATCACTCGGGACAGGGAGAGATCTGAAGCTTTCTTT
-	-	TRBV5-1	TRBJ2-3	CASSSQTGQDTQYF	TGCGCCAGCAGTTCTCAAACAGGGCAAGATACGCAGTATTTT
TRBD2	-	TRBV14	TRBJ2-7	CASSLSGAGDEQYF	TGTGCCAGCAGCTTGTCGGGAGCGGGAGACGAGCAGTACTTC
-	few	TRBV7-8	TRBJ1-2	CASSLVGGDYGYTF	TGTGCCAGCAGCTTAGTAGGGGGGGACTATGGCTACACCTTC
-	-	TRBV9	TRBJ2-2	CASSVQSSTMFTGELFF	TGTGCCAGCAGCGTACAAAGCTCGACTATGTTTACCGGGGAGCTGTTTTTT
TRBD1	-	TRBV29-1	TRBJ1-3	CSVEDRRDRGPRTSGNTIYF	TGCAGCGTTGAAGACCGCCGGGACAGGGGGCCTCGCACCTCTGGAAACACCATATATTTT
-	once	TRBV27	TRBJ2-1	CASSLSWGLLFF	TGTGCCAGCAGTTTATCTTGGGGGCTTCTGTTCTTC
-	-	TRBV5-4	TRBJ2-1	CASSPGGGSRLEQFF	TGTGCCAGCAGCCCTGGCGGCGGGTCTAGACTTGAGCAGTTCTTC
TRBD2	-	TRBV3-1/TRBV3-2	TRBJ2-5	CASSQGVRTSGGVGETQYF	TGTGCCAGCAGCCAAGGTGTGAGGACTAGCGGAGGAGTGGGAGAGACCCAGTACTTC
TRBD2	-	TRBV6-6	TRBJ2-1	CAVKGVSGRNYNEQFF	TGTGCCGTTAAGGGGGTAAGCGGGAGAAACTACAATGAGCAGTTCTTC
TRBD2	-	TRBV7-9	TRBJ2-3	CASSLTSGRVDTQYF	TGTGCCAGCAGCTTGACTAGCGGGAGAGTAGATACGCAGTATTTT
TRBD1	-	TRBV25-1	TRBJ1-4	CASSYSGQGGEKLFF	TGTGCCAGCAGTTATTCAGGACAGGGCGGGGAAAAACTGTTTTTT
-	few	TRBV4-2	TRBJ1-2	CASSQDGVRLNYGYTF	TGTGCCAGCAGCCAAGATGGCGTCAGGCTTAACTATGGCTACACCTTC
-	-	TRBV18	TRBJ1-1	CASSPPIPRDTEAFF	TGTGCCAGCTCACCACCGATCCCCCGGGACACTGAAGCTTTCTTT
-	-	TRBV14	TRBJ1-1	CASSQDQGTEAFF	TGTGCCAGCAGCCAAGATCAGGGTACTGAAGCTTTCTTT
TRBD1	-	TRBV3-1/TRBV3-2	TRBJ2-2	CASSQGQGIGELFF	TGTGCCAGCAGCCAGGGACAGGGGATCGGGGAGCTGTTTTTT
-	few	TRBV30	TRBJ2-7	CAWSDSYSYEQYF	TGTGCCTGGAGTGACTCTTATTCCTACGAGCAGTACTTC
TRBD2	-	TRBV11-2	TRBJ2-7	CASSSRGGTSGRGSYEQYF	TGTGCCAGCAGCTCCAGAGGGGGGACTAGCGGGAGGGGTTCCTACGAGCAGTACTTC
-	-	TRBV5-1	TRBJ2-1	CASSLGDSGDEQFF	TGCGCCAGCAGCTTGGGTGACTCCGGCGATGAGCAGTTCTTC
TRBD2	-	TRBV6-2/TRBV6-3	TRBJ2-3	CASSYSMGGRTDTQYF	TGTGCCAGCAGTTACTCGATGGGCGGGAGAACAGATACGCAGTATTTT
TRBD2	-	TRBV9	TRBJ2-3	CASSVTSGYTDTQYF	TGTGCCAGCAGCGTGACTAGCGGATACACAGATACGCAGTATTTT
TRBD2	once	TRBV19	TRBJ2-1	CASSTTSGQYNEQFF	TGTGCCAGTAGCACCACTAGCGGGCAATACAATGAGCAGTTCTTC
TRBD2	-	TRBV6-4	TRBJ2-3	CASSADLAGGADTQYF	TGTGCCAGCAGTGCCGATCTAGCGGGAGGGGCGGATACGCAGTATTTT
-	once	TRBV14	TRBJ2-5	CASSQVGGERETQYF	TGTGCCAGCAGCCAAGTAGGAGGGGAACGGGAGACCCAGTACTTC
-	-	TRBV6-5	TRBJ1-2	CATRPGPNYGYTF	TGTGCCACCCGTCCAGGCCCCAACTATGGCTACACCTTC
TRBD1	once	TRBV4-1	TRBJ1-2	CASSQTGDYGYTF	TGCGCCAGCAGCCAGACAGGGGACTATGGCTACACCTTC
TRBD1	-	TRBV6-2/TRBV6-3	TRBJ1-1	CASSYQGQGPPNTEAFF	TGTGCCAGCAGTTACCAGGGACAGGGACCTCCTAACACTGAAGCTTTCTTT
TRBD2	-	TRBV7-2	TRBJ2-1	CASSLVGTSGSTEQFF	TGTGCCAGCAGCTTAGTGGGGACTAGCGGGAGTACTGAGCAGTTCTTC
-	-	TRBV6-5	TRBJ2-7	CASSFVGSGSYEQYF	TGTGCCAGCAGCTTTGTTGGGTCAGGCTCCTACGAGCAGTACTTC
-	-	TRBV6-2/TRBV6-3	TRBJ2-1	CASSSLILSSYNEQFF	TGTGCCAGCAGTTCCCTTATCCTTAGCTCCTACAATGAGCAGTTCTTC
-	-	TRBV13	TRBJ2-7	CASSPYPVVSYEQYF	TGTGCCAGCAGCCCCTACCCGGTAGTCTCCTACGAGCAGTACTTC
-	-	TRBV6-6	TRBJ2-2	CASSYYPDTGELFF	TGTGCCAGCAGTTACTACCCGGACACCGGGGAGCTGTTTTTT
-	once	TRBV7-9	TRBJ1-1	CASSSRDKSNRETPEAFF	TGTGCCAGCAGCTCGCGAGACAAGTCGAACAGGGAAACTCCTGAAGCTTTCTTT
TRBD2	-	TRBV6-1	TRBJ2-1	CASSERLAVNNEQFF	TGTGCCAGCAGCGAGAGACTAGCCGTAAACAATGAGCAGTTCTTC